The rows below give T cell receptor beta chains drawn from one sample of a study of tumor-infiltrating lymphocytes in primary liver carcinoma. One entry per CDR3 protein results from TCRdb running MiXCR on the multiplex PCR reads. The data show around 210,000 distinct CDR3 sequences, with less than 65% seen just once and 6% to 8.5% held by the top ten. The sequencing input was peripheral blood. The receptors derive from a woman aged 60-75 years with primary liver carcinoma and hepatitis B virus infection. Both conserved end residues are trimmed from each CDR3. For some rows the clone size is stated as once, few or many, or as a class when expanded; others skip it.

j_call	v_call	clone_size	cdr3_aa
TRBJ2-7	TRBV10-3	many	AIRPQQGAYEQY
TRBJ2-1	TRBV19	.	ASRPSQVYEQF
TRBJ2-7	TRBV11-2	many	ASSRQGVLSSYEQY
TRBJ1-1	TRBV29-1	few	SVGEGVTETF
TRBJ2-1	TRBV2	.	ASSEIVTSGWDEQF
TRBJ2-1	TRBV5-8	.	ASSGRGRGSYEQF
TRBJ2-1	TRBV6-5	medium-sized	ASSTGGLYNEQF
TRBJ1-5	TRBV30	.	AWSARTGQPQH
TRBJ2-7	TRBV7-9	.	ASSSVGLAGGDPGEQY
TRBJ1-1	TRBV5-1	few	ASSLGPARDTEAF
TRBJ2-3	TRBV11-2	many	ASSLARWTRVPDTQY
TRBJ2-5	TRBV6-1	many	ASRGGLAQGETQY
TRBJ2-1	TRBV4-2	few	ASTREDRMGSYNGQF
TRBJ1-1	TRBV12-3/TRBV12-4	.	ASSPPGGGFTEAS
TRBJ2-3	TRBV6-1	.	ASSAFPGDTDTQY
TRBJ2-1	TRBV5-4	many	ASSVGLLRSEQF
TRBJ2-5	TRBV28	.	AGSFRLARYKETQY
TRBJ2-5	TRBV6-1	.	ASSARADFLETQY
TRBJ2-7	TRBV6-1	.	VSRRVVNDEQY
TRBJ2-1	TRBV11-2	.	VSSSFSGRTSYNGQF
TRBJ2-5	TRBV12-5	.	ASGISDGPGETRY
TRBJ1-6	TRBV11-2	.	TSSFVEWGRRGYSPLH
TRBJ2-1	TRBV29-1	many	SVAGTSGRGSYNEQF
TRBJ2-3	TRBV11-3	.	ASSLWGSLDTRY
TRBJ1-2	TRBV28	.	ASSLVGFYGYT
TRBJ2-7	TRBV12-3/TRBV12-4	.	ASSLKVHEQY
TRBJ1-1	TRBV12-3/TRBV12-4	.	TSSPLTGTNTEAF
TRBJ2-7	TRBV11-3	.	ASSLGVGRYEQY
TRBJ2-6	TRBV14	.	ASSHVLPGLSPSGANVLT
TRBJ2-2	TRBV4-1	.	ASSQGQGNTGELF
TRBJ2-3	TRBV20-1	.	SAPPSSGSTTDTQY
TRBJ2-3	TRBV6-1	many	ASNLLAGAWNTQY
TRBJ2-3	TRBV11-1	once	ASSWSRTDTQY
TRBJ1-1	TRBV5-8	few	ASRSPRHRNTEAF
TRBJ2-1	TRBV11-2	.	ASRGGGQGIINEQF
TRBJ1-3	TRBV12-3/TRBV12-4	many	ASSMDRVPGNTIY
TRBJ2-1	TRBV2	.	ASMVQYNEQF
TRBJ1-1	TRBV20-1	.	SARDRGGAGFSAAF
TRBJ2-3	TRBV7-9	.	ASTTGTGGSDTQY
TRBJ1-6	TRBV30	few	AWKRQPNSPLH
TRBJ2-7	TRBV4-2	many	ASSQEGQDYEQY
TRBJ2-3	TRBV11-1	.	ASSLTTVDTQY
TRBJ2-4	TRBV12-3/TRBV12-4	many	ASSFSGRAKNIQY
TRBJ2-1	TRBV24-1	.	ATSDPRHGSGNEQF
TRBJ2-1	TRBV5-6	.	ASSPPPGQLELGSYNEQF
TRBJ1-1	TRBV11-2	.	ASSSAVVVTEAF
TRBJ2-1	TRBV11-2	.	ASNFLLTSGSDNEQF
TRBJ2-7	TRBV6-6	many	ASSYSGGSEYEQY
TRBJ2-5	TRBV28	.	ARSLADRGRETQY
TRBJ1-2	TRBV6-1	many	ASSEASRDYGYT
TRBJ1-5	TRBV6-5	.	TSSYSSGGNQPQH
TRBJ2-1	TRBV11-2	few	ASSLGLVGEQF
TRBJ1-5	TRBV6-1	.	SSSGRDSPGSNQPQH
TRBJ2-5	TRBV11-2	.	TSSAGTGPQEPQY